This T cell receptor (beta chain) was identified during a study of blood T cell repertoires in COVID-19. Assay: immunoSEQ multiplex PCR; the TCRdb copy retains only in-frame clones and omits some. This sample has a few hundred thousand clones; roughly 87% occur once, and the top ten carry 2% to 3%. V gave up 6 bases and J gave up 4 bases, with 10 bases separating them. The CDR3 sequence is 13 residues long. CDR1 MNHNY and CDR2 SVGAGI come from the germline V gene (reference sequence). The chain has TRBV6-6 and TRBJ1-3, with no clear D. This TCR was recovered from a man younger than 30 with active or convalescent COVID-19. The sample comprised peripheral blood. The CDR3 region has the DNA TGTGCCAGCAGGGCGATGACAGGAAACACCATATATTTT. Encoded protein: CASRAMTGNTIYF.